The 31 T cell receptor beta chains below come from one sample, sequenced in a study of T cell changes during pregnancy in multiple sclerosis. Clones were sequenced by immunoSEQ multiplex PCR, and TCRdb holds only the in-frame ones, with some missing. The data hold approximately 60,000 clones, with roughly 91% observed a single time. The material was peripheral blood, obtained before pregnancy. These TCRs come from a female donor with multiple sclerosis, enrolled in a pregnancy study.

This CDR3 reads CASSKARDRGLSTEAFF. The CDR3 coding sequence is TGTGCCAGCAGCAAAGCTAGGGACAGGGGGCTGAGCACTGAAGCTTTCTTT. The rearrangement links TRBV21-1 to TRBJ1-1; TRBD1, the table's D call, was not compared with the DNA. TRBV21-1 is a known pseudogene. CDR3 length equals 17 residues.

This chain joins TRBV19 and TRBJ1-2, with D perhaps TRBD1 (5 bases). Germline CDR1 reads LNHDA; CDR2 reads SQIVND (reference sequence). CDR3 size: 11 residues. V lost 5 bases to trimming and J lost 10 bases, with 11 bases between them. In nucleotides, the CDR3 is TGTGCCAGTAGTGGACATATAACCTACACCTTC. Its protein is CASSGHITYTF.

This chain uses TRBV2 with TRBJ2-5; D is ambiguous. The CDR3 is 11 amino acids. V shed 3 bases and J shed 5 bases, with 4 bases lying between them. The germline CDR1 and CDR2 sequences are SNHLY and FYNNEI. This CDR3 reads CASSDRETQYF. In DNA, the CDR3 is TGTGCCAGCAGTGATCGGGAGACCCAGTACTTC.

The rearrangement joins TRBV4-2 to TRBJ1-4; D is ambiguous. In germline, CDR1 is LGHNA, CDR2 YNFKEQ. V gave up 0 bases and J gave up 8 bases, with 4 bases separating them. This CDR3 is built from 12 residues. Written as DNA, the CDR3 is TGTGCCAGCAGCCAAGATAGCGAAAAACTGTTTTTT. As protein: CASSQDSEKLFF.

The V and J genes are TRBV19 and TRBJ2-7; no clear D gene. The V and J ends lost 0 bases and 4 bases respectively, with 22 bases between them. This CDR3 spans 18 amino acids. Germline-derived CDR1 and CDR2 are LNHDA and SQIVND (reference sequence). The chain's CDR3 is CASSIDLPNPAAIYEQYF. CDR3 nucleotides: TGTGCCAGTAGTATAGATCTCCCCAACCCTGCCGCTATTTACGAGCAGTACTTC. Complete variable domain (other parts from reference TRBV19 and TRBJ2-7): DGGITQSPKYLFRKEGQNVTLSCEQNLNHDAMYWYRQDPGQGLRLIYYSQIVNDFQKGDIAEGYSVSREKKESFPLTVTSAQKNPTAFYLCASSIDLPNPAAIYEQYFGPGTRLTVT.

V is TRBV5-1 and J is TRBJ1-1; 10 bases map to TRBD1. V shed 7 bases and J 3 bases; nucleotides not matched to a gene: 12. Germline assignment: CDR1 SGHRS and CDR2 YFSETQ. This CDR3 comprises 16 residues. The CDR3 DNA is TGCGCCAGCTCCCCCGGGGACAGGGGTTTCTACACTGAAGCTTTCTTT. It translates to CASSPGDRGFYTEAFF.

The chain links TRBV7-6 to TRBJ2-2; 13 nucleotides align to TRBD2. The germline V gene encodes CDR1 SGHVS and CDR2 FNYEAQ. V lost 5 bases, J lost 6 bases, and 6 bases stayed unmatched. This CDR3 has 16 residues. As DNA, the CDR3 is TGTGCCAGCAGCCCCCCGACTAGCGGGGGGCCCGGGGAGCTGTTTTTT. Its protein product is CASSPPTSGGPGELFF.

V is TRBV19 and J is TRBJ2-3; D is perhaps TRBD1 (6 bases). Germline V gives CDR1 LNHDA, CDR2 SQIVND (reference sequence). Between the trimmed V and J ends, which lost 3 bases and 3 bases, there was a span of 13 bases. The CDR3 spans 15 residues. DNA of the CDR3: TGTGCCAGTAGTATTTTGGGGGCGATTACAGATACGCAGTATTTT. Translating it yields CASSILGAITDTQYF.

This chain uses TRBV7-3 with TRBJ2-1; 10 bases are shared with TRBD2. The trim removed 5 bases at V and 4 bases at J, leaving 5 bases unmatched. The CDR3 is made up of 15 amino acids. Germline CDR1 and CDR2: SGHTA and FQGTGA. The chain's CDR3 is CASSHLAGVYNEQFF. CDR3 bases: TGTGCCAGCAGCCACCTAGCGGGGGTTTACAATGAGCAGTTCTTC.

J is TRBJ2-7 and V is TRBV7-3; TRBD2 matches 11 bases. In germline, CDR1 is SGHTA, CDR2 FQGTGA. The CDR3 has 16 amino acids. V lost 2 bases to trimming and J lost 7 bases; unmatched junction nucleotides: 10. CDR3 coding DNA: TGTGCCAGCAGCTTAGAAGGGACTAGCGGTTCCTCAGAGCAGTACTTC. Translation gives CASSLEGTSGSSEQYF.

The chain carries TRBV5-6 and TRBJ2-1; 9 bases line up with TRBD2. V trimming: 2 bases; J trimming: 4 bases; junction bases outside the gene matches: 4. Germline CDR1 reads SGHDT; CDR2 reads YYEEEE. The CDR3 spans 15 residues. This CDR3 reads CASSFSGGGYNEQFF. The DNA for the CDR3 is TGTGCCAGCAGCTTTAGCGGGGGAGGTTACAATGAGCAGTTCTTC. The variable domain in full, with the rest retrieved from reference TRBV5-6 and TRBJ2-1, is DAGVTQSPTHLIKTRGQQVTLRCSPKSGHDTVSWYQQALGQGPQFIFQYYEEEERQRGNFPDRFSGHQFPNYSSELNVNALLLGDSALYLCASSFSGGGYNEQFFGPGTRLTVL.

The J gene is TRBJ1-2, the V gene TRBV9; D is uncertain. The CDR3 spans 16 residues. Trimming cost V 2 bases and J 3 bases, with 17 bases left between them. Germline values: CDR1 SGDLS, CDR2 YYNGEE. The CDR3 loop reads CASSVSAVREYYGYTF. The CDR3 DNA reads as TGTGCCAGCAGCGTCTCGGCTGTACGGGAATACTATGGCTACACCTTC.

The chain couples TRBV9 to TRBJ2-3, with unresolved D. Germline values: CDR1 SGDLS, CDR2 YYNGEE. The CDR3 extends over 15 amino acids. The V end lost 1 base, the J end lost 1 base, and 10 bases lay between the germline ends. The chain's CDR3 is CASSVSGGGTDTQYF. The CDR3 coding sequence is TGTGCCAGCAGCGTATCCGGCGGAGGCACAGATACGCAGTATTTT.

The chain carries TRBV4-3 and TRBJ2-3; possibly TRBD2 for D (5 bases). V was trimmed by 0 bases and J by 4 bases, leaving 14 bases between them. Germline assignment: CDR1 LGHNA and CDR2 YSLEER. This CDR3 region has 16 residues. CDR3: CASSQDGGRSSDTQYF. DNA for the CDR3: TGCGCCAGCAGCCAAGATGGAGGTCGCAGCTCAGATACGCAGTATTTT.

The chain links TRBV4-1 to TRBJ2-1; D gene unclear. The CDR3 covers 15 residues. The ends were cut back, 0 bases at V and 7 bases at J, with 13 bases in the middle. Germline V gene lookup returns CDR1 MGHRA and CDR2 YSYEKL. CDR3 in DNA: TGCGCCAGCAGCCAAGAGGGCTTTTCGTATAATGAGCAGTTCTTC. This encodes CASSQEGFSYNEQFF.

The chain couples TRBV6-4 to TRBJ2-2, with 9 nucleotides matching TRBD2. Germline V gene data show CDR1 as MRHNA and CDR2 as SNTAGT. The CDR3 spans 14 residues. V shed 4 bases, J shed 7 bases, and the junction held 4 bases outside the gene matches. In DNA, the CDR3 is TGTGCCAGCAGTGCGCGGGGGGGCGTCGGGGAGCTGTTTTTT. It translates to CASSARGGVGELFF.

This CDR3 is CASSGPGGDEQFF. CDR3 nucleotides: TGCGCCAGCAGCGGCCCGGGGGGGGATGAGCAGTTCTTC. The J gene is TRBJ2-1, the V gene TRBV4-3; TRBD2 matches 8 bases. Germline V gene data show CDR1 as LGHNA and CDR2 as YSLEER. After removal of 5 bases from V and 8 bases from J, the junction contained 5 bases not matched to a gene. The CDR3 extends over 13 amino acids.

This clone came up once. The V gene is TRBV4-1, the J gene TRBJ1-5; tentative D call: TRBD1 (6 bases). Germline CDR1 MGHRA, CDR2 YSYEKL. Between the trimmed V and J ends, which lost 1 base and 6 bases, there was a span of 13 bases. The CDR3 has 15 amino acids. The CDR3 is CASSQALGGPQPQHF. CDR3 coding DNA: TGCGCCAGCAGCCAAGCTCTGGGGGGGCCTCAGCCCCAGCATTTT.

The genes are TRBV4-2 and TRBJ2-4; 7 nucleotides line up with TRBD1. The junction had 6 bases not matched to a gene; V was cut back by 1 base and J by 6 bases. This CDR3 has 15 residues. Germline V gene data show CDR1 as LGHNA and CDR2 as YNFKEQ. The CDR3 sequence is CASSQVTGLGNIQYF. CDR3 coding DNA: TGTGCCAGCAGCCAAGTGACAGGGTTGGGAAACATTCAGTACTTC.

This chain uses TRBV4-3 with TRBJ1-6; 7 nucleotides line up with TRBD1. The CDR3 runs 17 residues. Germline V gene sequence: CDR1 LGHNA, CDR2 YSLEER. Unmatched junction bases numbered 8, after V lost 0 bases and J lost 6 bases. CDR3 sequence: CASSQEGAGGSNSPLHF. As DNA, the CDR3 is TGCGCCAGCAGCCAAGAAGGGGCAGGGGGATCTAATTCACCCCTCCACTTT.

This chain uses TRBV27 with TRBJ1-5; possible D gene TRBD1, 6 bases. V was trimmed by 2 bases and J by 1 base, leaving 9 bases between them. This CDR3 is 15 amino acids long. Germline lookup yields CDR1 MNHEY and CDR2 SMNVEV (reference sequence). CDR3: CASSLTQGSNQPQHF. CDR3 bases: TGTGCCAGCAGTTTAACTCAGGGGAGCAATCAGCCCCAGCATTTT.

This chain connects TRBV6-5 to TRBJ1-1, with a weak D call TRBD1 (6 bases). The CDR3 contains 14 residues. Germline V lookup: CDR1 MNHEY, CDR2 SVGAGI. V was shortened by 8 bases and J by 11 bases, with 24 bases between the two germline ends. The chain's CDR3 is CASRESGVGAEAFF. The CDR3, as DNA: TGTGCCAGCCGAGAGAGTGGCGTGGGGGCAGAGGCTTTCTTT.

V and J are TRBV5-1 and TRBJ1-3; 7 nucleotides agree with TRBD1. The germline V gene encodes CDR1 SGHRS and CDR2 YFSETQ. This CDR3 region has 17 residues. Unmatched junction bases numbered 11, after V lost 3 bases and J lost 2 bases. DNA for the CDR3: TGCGCCAGCAGCTCAGAGACCCCAGGGGGAACTGGAAACACCATATATTTT. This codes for CASSSETPGGTGNTIYF.

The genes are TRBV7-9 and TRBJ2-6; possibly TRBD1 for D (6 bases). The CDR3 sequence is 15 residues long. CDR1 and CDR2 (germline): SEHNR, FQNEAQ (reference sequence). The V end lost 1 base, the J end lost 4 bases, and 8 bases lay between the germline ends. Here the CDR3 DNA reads TGTGCCAGCAGCTTAGGGACAGCAGGGGCCAACGTCCTGACTTTC. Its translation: CASSLGTAGANVLTF.

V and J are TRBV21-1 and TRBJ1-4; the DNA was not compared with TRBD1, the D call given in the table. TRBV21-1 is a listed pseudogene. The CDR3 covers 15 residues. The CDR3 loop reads CASSKSGTGNEKLFF. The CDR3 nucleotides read TGTGCCAGCAGCAAATCCGGGACAGGGAACGAAAAACTGTTTTTT.

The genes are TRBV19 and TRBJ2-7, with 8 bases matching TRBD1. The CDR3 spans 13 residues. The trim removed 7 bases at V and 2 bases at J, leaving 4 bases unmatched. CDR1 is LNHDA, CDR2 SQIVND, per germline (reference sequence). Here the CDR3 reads CASKRTGTYEQYF. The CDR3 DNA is TGTGCCAGTAAACGGACAGGGACCTACGAGCAGTACTTC. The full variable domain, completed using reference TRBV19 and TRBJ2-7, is DGGITQSPKYLFRKEGQNVTLSCEQNLNHDAMYWYRQDPGQGLRLIYYSQIVNDFQKGDIAEGYSVSREKKESFPLTVTSAQKNPTAFYLCASKRTGTYEQYFGPGTRLTVT.

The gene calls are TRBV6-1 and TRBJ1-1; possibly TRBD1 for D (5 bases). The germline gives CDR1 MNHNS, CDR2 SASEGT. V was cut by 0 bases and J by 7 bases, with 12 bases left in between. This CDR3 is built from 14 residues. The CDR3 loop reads CASSEARGLFEAFF. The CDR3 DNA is TGTGCCAGCAGTGAAGCGCGGGGCCTTTTTGAAGCTTTCTTT.

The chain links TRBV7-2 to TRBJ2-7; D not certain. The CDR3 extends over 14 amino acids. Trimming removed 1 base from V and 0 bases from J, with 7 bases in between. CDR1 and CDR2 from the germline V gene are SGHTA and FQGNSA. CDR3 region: CASSLGLISYEQYF. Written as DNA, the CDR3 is TGTGCCAGCAGCTTAGGACTTATCTCCTACGAGCAGTACTTC.

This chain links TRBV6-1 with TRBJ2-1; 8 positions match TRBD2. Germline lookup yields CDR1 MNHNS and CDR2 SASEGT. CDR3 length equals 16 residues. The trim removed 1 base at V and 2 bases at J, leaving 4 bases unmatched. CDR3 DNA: TGTGCCAGCAGTGAAGTGGGGACTAGAGCCTACAATGAGCAGTTCTTC. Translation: CASSEVGTRAYNEQFF.

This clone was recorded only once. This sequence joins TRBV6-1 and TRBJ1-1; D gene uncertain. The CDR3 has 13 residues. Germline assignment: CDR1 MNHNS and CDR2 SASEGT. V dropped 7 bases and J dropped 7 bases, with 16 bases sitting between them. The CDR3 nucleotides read TGTGCCAGCACCCCACGGGGTCAGCTTGAAGCTTTCTTT. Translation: CASTPRGQLEAFF.

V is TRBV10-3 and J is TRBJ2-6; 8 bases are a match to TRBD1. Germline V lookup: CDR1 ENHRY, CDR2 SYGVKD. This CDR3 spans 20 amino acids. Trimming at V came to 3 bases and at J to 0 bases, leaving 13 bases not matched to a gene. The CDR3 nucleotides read TGTGCCATCAGTGACCCCGGGACAGGCAGAAAAGGCTCTGGGGCCAACGTCCTGACTTTC. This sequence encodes CAISDPGTGRKGSGANVLTF.